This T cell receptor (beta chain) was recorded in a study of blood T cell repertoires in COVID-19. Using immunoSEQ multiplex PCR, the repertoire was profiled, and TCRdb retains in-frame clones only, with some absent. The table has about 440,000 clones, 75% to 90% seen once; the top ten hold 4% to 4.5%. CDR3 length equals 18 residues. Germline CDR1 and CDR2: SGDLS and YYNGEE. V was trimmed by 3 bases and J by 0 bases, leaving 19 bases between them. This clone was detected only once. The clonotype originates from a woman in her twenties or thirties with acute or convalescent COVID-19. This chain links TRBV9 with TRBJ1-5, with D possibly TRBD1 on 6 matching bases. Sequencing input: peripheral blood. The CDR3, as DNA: TGTGCCAGCAGCGAAATAACCCCCCAGGGGCATAGCAATCAGCCCCAGCATTTT. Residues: CASSEITPQGHSNQPQHF.